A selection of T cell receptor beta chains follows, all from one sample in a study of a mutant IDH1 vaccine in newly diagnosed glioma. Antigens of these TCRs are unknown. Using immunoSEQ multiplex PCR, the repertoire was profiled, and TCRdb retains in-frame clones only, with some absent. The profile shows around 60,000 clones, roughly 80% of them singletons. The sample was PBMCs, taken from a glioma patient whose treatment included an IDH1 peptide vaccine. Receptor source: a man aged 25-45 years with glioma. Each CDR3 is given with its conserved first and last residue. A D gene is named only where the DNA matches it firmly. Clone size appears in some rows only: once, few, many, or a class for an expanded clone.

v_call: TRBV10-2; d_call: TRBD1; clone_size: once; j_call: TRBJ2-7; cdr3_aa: CASSESGQGSYEQYF; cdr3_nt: TGCGCCAGCAGTGAGTCAGGACAGGGGTCCTACGAGCAGTACTTC
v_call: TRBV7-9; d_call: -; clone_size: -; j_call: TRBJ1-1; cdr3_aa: CASLIGVGFFNTEAFF; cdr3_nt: TGTGCCAGCTTGATCGGGGTAGGTTTTTTCAACACTGAAGCTTTCTTT
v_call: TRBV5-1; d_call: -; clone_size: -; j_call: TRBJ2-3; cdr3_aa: CASSLVGGSADTQYF; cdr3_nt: TGCGCCAGCAGCTTGGTTGGAGGGAGCGCAGATACGCAGTATTTT
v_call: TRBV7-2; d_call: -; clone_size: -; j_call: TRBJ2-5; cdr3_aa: CASSRFTPGDYPPRETQYF; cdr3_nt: TGTGCCAGCAGCCGTTTTACCCCAGGGGACTACCCTCCCCGAGAGACCCAGTACTTC
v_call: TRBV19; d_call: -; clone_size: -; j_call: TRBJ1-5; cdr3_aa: CASSIAGSYSNQPQHF; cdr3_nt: TGTGCCAGTAGTATAGCCGGCAGCTATAGCAATCAGCCCCAGCATTTT
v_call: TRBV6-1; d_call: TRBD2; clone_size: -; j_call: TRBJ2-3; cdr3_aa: CASSALAGVLTDTQYF; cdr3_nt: TGTGCCAGCAGTGCCCTAGCGGGGGTCCTCACAGATACGCAGTATTTT
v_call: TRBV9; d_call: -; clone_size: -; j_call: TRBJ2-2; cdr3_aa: CASSVGWGSNTGELFF; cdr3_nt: TGTGCCAGCAGCGTAGGATGGGGTTCGAACACCGGGGAGCTGTTTTTT
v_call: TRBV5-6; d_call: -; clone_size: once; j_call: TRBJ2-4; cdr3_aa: CASGDGVAKNIQYF; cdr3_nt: TGTGCCAGCGGGGACGGGGTAGCCAAAAACATTCAGTACTTC
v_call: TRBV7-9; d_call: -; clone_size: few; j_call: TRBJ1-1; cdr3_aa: CASSSRTSGSGRTEAFF; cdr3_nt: TGTGCCAGCAGCTCTCGAACCTCAGGGTCAGGACGGACTGAAGCTTTCTTT
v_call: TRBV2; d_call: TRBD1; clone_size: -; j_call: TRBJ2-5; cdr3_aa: CASSQTPDREETQYF; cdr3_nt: TGTGCCAGCAGTCAAACTCCCGACAGGGAAGAGACCCAGTACTTC
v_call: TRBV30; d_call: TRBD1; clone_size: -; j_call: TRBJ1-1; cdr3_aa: CAWSSPGQSYFEAFF; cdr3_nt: TGTGCCTGGAGTTCGCCGGGACAGAGTTATTTTGAAGCTTTCTTT
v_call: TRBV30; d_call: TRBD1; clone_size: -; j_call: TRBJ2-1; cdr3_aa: CAWSVPGQGWNEQFF; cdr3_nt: TGTGCCTGGAGTGTACCTGGACAGGGATGGAATGAGCAGTTCTTC
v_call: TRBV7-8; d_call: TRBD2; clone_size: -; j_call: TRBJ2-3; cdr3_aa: CASSKSWTSGGRTDTQYF; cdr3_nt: TGTGCCAGCAGCAAGAGCTGGACTAGCGGGGGCCGCACAGATACGCAGTATTTT
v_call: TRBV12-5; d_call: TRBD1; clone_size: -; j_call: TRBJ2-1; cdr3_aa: CASGLTWTGPYNEQFF; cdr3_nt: TGTGCTAGTGGTTTGACATGGACAGGCCCCTACAATGAGCAGTTCTTC
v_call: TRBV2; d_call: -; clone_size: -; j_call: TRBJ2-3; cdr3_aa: CASSEGISSSTDTQYF; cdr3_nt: TGTGCCAGCAGTGAAGGTATTAGCAGTAGCACAGATACGCAGTATTTT
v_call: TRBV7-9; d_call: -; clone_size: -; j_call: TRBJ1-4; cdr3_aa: CASSPGQREGEKLFF; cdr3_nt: TGTGCCAGCAGCCCCGGACAGAGAGAGGGTGAAAAACTGTTTTTT
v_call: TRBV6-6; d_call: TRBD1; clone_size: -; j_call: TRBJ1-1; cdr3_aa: CASTGGRGPAFF; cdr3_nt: TGTGCCAGCACAGGGGGAAGGGGCCCAGCTTTCTTT
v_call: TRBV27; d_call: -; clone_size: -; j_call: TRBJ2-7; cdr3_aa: CASSTRLEVLHEQYF; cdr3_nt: TGTGCCAGCTCGACGCGACTAGAGGTACTGCACGAGCAGTACTTC
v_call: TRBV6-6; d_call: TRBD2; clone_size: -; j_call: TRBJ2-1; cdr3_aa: CASSLTSGAYNEQFF; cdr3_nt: TGTGCCAGCAGCCTCACTAGCGGGGCTTACAATGAGCAGTTCTTC
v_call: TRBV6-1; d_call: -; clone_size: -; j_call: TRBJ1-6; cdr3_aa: CASSEAWAGNSPLHF; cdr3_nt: TGTGCCAGCAGTGAAGCTTGGGCAGGAAATTCACCCCTCCACTTT
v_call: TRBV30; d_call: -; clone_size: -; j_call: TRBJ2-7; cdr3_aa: CAWSVGGQSYEQYF; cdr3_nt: TGTGCCTGGAGTGTCGGGGGGCAATCCTACGAGCAGTACTTC
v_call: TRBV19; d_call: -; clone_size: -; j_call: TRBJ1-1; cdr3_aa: CASSITPRTSQGAFF; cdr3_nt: TGTGCCAGTAGTATAACCCCCAGGACCAGCCAGGGGGCTTTCTTT
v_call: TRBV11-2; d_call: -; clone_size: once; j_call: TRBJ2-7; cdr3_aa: CASSFSGPPSYEQYF; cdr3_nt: TGTGCCAGCAGCTTCTCGGGACCGCCATCCTACGAGCAGTACTTC
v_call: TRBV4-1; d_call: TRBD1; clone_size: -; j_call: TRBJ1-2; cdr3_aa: CASSQDRGLAGYTF; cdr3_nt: TGCGCCAGCAGCCAAGATAGGGGGCTGGCCGGCTACACCTTC
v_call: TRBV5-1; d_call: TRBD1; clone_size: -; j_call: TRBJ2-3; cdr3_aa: CASSPQGQGYPDTQYF; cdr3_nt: TGCGCCAGCAGCCCACAGGGACAGGGATACCCAGATACGCAGTATTTT
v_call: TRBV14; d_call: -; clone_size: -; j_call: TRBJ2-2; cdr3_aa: CASSPWTRINTGELFF; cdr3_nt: TGTGCCAGCAGCCCCTGGACTCGGATTAACACCGGGGAGCTGTTTTTT
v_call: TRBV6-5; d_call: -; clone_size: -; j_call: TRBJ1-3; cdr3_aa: CASSSTQSSGNTIYF; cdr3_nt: TGTGCCAGCAGTTCCACGCAGAGCTCTGGAAACACCATATATTTT
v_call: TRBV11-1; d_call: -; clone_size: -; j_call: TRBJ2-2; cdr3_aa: CASSPFGQGAGELFF; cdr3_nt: TGTGCCAGCAGCCCCTTCGGGCAGGGTGCCGGGGAGCTGTTTTTT
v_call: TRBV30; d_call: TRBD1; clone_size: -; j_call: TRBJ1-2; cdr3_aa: CAWSRQGAGGYTF; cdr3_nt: TGTGCCTGGAGTCGACAGGGGGCAGGTGGCTACACCTTC
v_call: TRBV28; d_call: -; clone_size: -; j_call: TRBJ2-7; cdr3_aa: CASSDFGAQSSSYEQYF; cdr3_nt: TGTGCCAGCAGTGATTTCGGGGCACAGTCAAGCTCCTACGAGCAGTACTTC
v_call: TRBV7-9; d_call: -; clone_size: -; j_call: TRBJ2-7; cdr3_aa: CASSLWGMPEQYF; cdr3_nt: TGTGCCAGCAGTTTATGGGGTATGCCCGAGCAGTACTTC
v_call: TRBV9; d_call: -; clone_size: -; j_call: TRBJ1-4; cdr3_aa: CASSVGFGGSNEKLFF; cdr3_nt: TGTGCCAGCAGCGTAGGGTTTGGGGGGTCTAATGAAAAACTGTTTTTT
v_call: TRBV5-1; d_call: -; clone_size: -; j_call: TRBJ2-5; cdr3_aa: CASKLEETQYF; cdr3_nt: TGCGCCAGCAAGCTAGAAGAGACCCAGTACTTC
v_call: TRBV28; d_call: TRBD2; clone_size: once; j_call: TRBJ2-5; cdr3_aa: CASASGGLWETQYF; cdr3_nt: TGTGCCAGTGCTAGCGGGGGGTTATGGGAGACCCAGTACTTC
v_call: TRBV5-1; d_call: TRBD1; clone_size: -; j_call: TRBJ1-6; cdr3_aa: CASSLVLRDRLNSPLHF; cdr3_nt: TGCGCCAGCAGCTTGGTACTCCGGGACAGATTAAATTCACCCCTCCACTTT
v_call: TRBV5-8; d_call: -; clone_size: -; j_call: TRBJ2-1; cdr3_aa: CASSLGQSSYNEQFF; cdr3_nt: TGTGCCAGCAGCTTAGGACAGAGCTCCTACAATGAGCAGTTCTTC
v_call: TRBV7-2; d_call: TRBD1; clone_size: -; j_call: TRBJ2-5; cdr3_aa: CASSFISDRGETQYF; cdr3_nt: TGTGCCAGCAGCTTCATATCGGACAGGGGAGAGACCCAGTACTTC
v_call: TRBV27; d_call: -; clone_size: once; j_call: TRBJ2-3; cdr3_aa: CASSTISTDTQYF; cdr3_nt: TGTGCCAGCAGTACCATAAGCACAGATACGCAGTATTTT
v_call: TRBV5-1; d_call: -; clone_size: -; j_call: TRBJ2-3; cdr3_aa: CASSSEAAGYSDTQYF; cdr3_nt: TGCGCCAGCAGCTCCGAAGCCGCGGGCTACTCAGATACGCAGTATTTT
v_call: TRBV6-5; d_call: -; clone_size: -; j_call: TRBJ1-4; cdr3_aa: CASRTSAGIEKLFF; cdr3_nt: TGTGCCAGCAGGACGAGTGCAGGGATTGAAAAACTGTTTTTT
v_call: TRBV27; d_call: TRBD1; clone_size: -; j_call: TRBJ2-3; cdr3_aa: CASSIGQGSDTQYF; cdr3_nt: TGTGCCAGCAGCATCGGACAGGGGAGCGATACGCAGTATTTT
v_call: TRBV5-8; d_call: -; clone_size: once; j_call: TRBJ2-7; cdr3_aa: CASSLQTNYEQYF; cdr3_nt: TGTGCCAGCAGCCTACAGACTAACTACGAGCAGTACTTC
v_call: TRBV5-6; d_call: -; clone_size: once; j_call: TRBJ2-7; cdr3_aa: CASSPPGVDEQYF; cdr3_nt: TGTGCCAGCAGCCCGCCAGGGGTAGACGAGCAGTACTTC
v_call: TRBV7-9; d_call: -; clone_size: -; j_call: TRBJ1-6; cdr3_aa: CASSLDDSPLHF; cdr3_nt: TGTGCCAGCAGCTTAGACGATTCACCCCTCCACTTT
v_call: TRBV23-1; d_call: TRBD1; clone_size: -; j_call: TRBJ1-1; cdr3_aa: CASRITGVHTEAFF; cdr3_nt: TGCGCCAGCAGGATAACAGGGGTCCACACTGAAGCTTTCTTT
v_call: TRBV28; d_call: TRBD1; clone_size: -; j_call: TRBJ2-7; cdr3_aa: CASRERGQSFEQYF; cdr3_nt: TGTGCCAGCAGGGAGAGGGGACAGTCTTTCGAGCAGTACTTC
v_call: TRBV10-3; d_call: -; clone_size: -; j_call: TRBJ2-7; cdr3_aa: CAISDYSSYEQYF; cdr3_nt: TGTGCCATCAGTGATTACAGCTCCTACGAGCAGTACTTC
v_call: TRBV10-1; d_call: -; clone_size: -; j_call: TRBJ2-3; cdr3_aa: CASSWGGEADTQYF; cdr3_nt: TGCGCCAGCAGTTGGGGGGGCGAAGCAGATACGCAGTATTTT